Presented here are 30 T cell receptor beta chains from one specimen sequenced in a study of beta chain features in type 1 diabetes. Whole-study findings and limits: Shorter TCRB CDR3s, moderately but significantly so, marked every one of the four CD4+ subsets in Type 1 diabetes patients.

These receptors are not linked to any known antigen. What was sequenced were expressed TCRB transcripts, since all of the isolated RNA had been reverse transcribed. The assay was immunoSEQ multiplex PCR, and TCRdb's table has in-frame clones only and misses some. The sample lists tens of thousands of clones, 60% to 75% seen once, with about 1.7% in the top ten. Sample: Tregs from blood. The source is a man aged 30 to 45 with type 1 diabetes. Some clones in this sample may be carry-over from other donors' samples.

The CDR3 bases are TGTGCCAGCAGCGAGGTCCCTGCGGGCAGGGGAAGCTATGGCTACACCTTC. It codes for CASSEVPAGRGSYGYTF. V and J are TRBV9 and TRBJ1-2; tentatively, D is TRBD1 (6 bases). Germline-derived CDR1 and CDR2 are SGDLS and YYNGEE. Trimming removed 3 bases at V and 4 bases at J, with 22 bases between. There are 17 residues in the CDR3.

The V gene is TRBV19, the J gene TRBJ2-1; 7 bases map to TRBD2. There are 15 residues in the CDR3. Germline V gene lookup returns CDR1 LNHDA and CDR2 SQIVND (reference sequence). The trim removed 3 bases at V and 6 bases at J, leaving 8 bases unmatched. CDR3 amino acids: CASSILGGSGNEQFF. The CDR3 nucleotides are TGTGCCAGTAGTATTCTCGGGGGGTCGGGCAATGAGCAGTTCTTC.

CDR3 amino acids: CASRLFRREKNIQYF. The DNA of the CDR3 is TGTGCAAGTCGCTTATTTCGCCGGGAAAAAAACATTCAGTACTTC. The V and J genes are TRBV12-2 and TRBJ2-4; TRBD2 reflects the table's D call only, with no check against the DNA. TRBV12-2 is flagged as a pseudogene. The CDR3 is 15 amino acids.

CDR3 DNA sequence: TGCGCCAGCAGCCGCCGGGTTGGAATGAACACTGAAGCTTTCTTT. This translates into CASSRRVGMNTEAFF. The chain is built from TRBV4-3 and TRBJ1-1; D gene ambiguous. Deletions cut 4 bases from V and 0 bases from J, with 12 bases between. This CDR3 contains 15 residues. The V gene's germline CDR1 is LGHNA and CDR2 YSLEER.

The chain recombines TRBV5-1 with TRBJ2-6, with no clear D. This CDR3 contains 16 residues. Germline-derived CDR1 and CDR2 are SGHRS and YFSETQ. V was shortened by 0 bases and J by 1 base, with 8 bases between the two germline ends. CDR3 coding DNA: TGCGCCAGCAGCTTGGGGGCTACATCTGGGGCCAACGTCCTGACTTTC. This sequence encodes CASSLGATSGANVLTF. Full variable domain (rest looked up from reference TRBV5-1 and TRBJ2-6): KAGVTQTPRYLIKTRGQQVTLSCSPISGHRSVSWYQQTPGQGLQFLFEYFSETQRNKGNFPGRFSGRQFSNSRSEMNVSTLELGDSALYLCASSLGATSGANVLTFGAGSRLTVL.

This sequence joins TRBV5-1 and TRBJ2-3; 13 nucleotides agree with TRBD2. The germline V gene has CDR1 SGHRS and CDR2 YFSETQ. With V trimmed by 4 bases and J by 2 bases, 7 bases remained unmatched. This CDR3 is 17 amino acids long. CDR3 sequence reads: CASSAPGLAGSTDTQYF. CDR3 nucleotides: TGCGCCAGCAGCGCGCCGGGACTAGCGGGGTCCACAGATACGCAGTATTTT.

This clone turned up a few times. The gene calls are TRBV18 and TRBJ2-1, with D perhaps TRBD1 (6 bases). The CDR3 extends over 16 amino acids. Germline V gene sequence: CDR1 KGHSH, CDR2 LQKENI. The V end was cut by 3 bases, the J end by 1 base, with 13 bases between. CDR3 amino acids: CASSPSSRGSYNEQFF. CDR3 coding DNA: TGTGCCAGCTCACCGTCCTCGAGGGGGTCCTACAATGAGCAGTTCTTC. The full variable domain, with the rest looked up from reference TRBV18 and TRBJ2-1, is NAGVMQNPRHLVRRRGQEARLRCSPMKGHSHVYWYRQLPEEGLKFMVYLQKENIIDESGMPKERFSAEFPKEGPSILRIQQVVRGDSAAYFCASSPSSRGSYNEQFFGPGTRLTVL.

This clone has just one count. The J gene is TRBJ2-7, the V gene TRBV5-4; 9 nucleotides agree with TRBD1. With 0 bases clipped from V and 6 bases from J, the junction kept 4 bases outside the gene matches. Germline CDR1 SGHNT, CDR2 YYREEE (reference sequence). The CDR3 runs to 14 residues. The CDR3 spells CASSLEGQGFEQYF. The CDR3 region has the DNA TGTGCCAGCAGCTTGGAGGGACAGGGATTCGAGCAGTACTTC.

In its sample, this clone was seen a few times. This chain connects TRBV11-1 to TRBJ2-1; 8 bases fit TRBD1. The V segment lost 2 bases and the J segment 7 bases; nucleotides outside the gene matches: 7. This CDR3 is 15 amino acids long. CDR1 and CDR2 from the germline V gene are SGHAT and FQDESV (reference sequence). The CDR3 nucleotides are TGTGCCAGCAGCTTATTGCAGGGGGCAGGAAATGAGCAGTTCTTC. Its translation is CASSLLQGAGNEQFF. Looking up the rest from reference TRBV11-1 and TRBJ2-1 gives the full variable domain: EAEVAQSPRYKITEKSQAVAFWCDPISGHATLYWYRQILGQGPELLVQFQDESVVDDSQLPKDRFSAERLKGVDSTLKIQPAELGDSAMYLCASSLLQGAGNEQFFGPGTRLTVL.

The chain combines TRBV2 with TRBJ1-1; 10 bases fit TRBD1. Germline V gives CDR1 SNHLY, CDR2 FYNNEI. The CDR3 consists of 14 residues. The trim removed 6 bases at V and 5 bases at J, leaving 6 bases unmatched. The CDR3 sequence: CASRRDRGPTEAFF. CDR3 in DNA: TGTGCCAGCAGGAGGGACAGGGGACCTACTGAAGCTTTCTTT.

The chain couples TRBV30 to TRBJ2-3, with D possibly being TRBD2 (6 bases). Trimming removed 2 bases from V and 4 bases from J, with 10 bases in between. The length of the CDR3 is 13 residues. Germline CDR1 and CDR2: GTSNPN and SVGIG (reference sequence). The CDR3, as DNA: TGTGCCTGGAGTAGTGGGACTGCAGATACGCAGTATTTT. Translating gives CAWSSGTADTQYF.

V usage is TRBV6-5 and J usage is TRBJ2-3, with 8 bases aligning to TRBD2. CDR1 MNHEY and CDR2 SVGAGI come from the germline V gene. V shed 8 bases, J shed 10 bases, and the junction held 14 bases outside the gene matches. This CDR3 has 14 residues. The CDR3 DNA follows: TGTGCCAGCGGGGGGCGGGGGGCCGGGTTGGCGCAGTATTTT. Residues: CASGGRGAGLAQYF.

This sequence joins TRBV7-3 and TRBJ2-6; 9 bases map to TRBD1. This CDR3 has 19 amino acids. The germline V gene encodes CDR1 SGHTA and CDR2 FQGTGA. Trimming cost V 5 bases and J 4 bases; bases outside gene matches: 15. In nucleotides, the CDR3 is TGTGCCAGCAGCCCGGCCCCGGGACAGGGTTTGTCCGGGGCCAACGTCCTGACTTTC. Its protein product is CASSPAPGQGLSGANVLTF.

This clone has more than one count but fewer than ten. One junction end disagrees with the germline gene, perhaps due to a read error. The CDR3 sequence: CASRPPGGRNNEAFF. In nucleotides, the CDR3 is TGTGCCAGCAGACCACCCGGGGGGAGGAACAATGAAGCTTTCTTT. The chain carries TRBV2 and TRBJ1-1, with a tentative D call TRBD1 (5 bases). Germline V CDR1 and CDR2: SNHLY, FYNNEI. The CDR3 contains 15 residues.

V gene TRBV2 combines with J gene TRBJ1-6; possible D gene TRBD1, 6 bases. The V and J ends lost 6 bases and 9 bases respectively, with 15 bases between them. The germline CDR1 and CDR2 sequences are SNHLY and FYNNEI. The CDR3 covers 14 residues. CDR3 loop: CASREQGLASPLHF. The CDR3 nucleotides are TGTGCCAGCAGGGAACAGGGCTTAGCTTCACCCCTCCACTTT.

Written as DNA, the CDR3 is TGTGCCAGCAGTTTGACAGGGCCGGTGGAAAAACTGTTTTTT. Translating it yields CASSLTGPVEKLFF. The genes are TRBV6-1 and TRBJ1-4; 7 bases match TRBD1. The CDR3 is made up of 14 amino acids. V gave up 5 bases and J gave up 8 bases; unmatched junction bases: 8. Germline CDR1 is MNHNS and CDR2 is SASEGT.

The gene calls are TRBV2 and TRBJ1-5; maybe TRBD1 (6 bases). Trimming shortened V by 2 bases and J by 9 bases, and 11 bases separated the two germline ends. CDR3 length: 13 residues. Germline V gene data show CDR1 as SNHLY and CDR2 as FYNNEI. This chain's CDR3 is CASSETGSAPQHF. In DNA form, the CDR3 reads TGTGCCAGCAGTGAAACAGGGTCGGCGCCCCAGCATTTT.

The rearrangement uses TRBV5-1 and TRBJ2-6, with D perhaps matching TRBD1 (6 bases). Per the germline V gene, CDR1 is SGHRS and CDR2 is YFSETQ. Trimming stripped 5 bases from V and 1 base from J, with 16 bases between. This CDR3 comprises 17 residues. For the CDR3, the DNA is TGCGCCAGCAGTACAGCGACAGGTCGATCTGGGGCCAACGTCCTGACTTTC. Protein sequence: CASSTATGRSGANVLTF.

V and J are TRBV18 and TRBJ2-3; D is ambiguous. V lost 5 bases to trimming and J lost 3 bases, with 6 bases between them. This CDR3 is 12 amino acids long. The germline V gene has CDR1 KGHSH and CDR2 LQKENI. CDR3: CASSLETDTQYF. The DNA for the CDR3 is TGTGCCAGCTCATTAGAAACAGATACGCAGTATTTT.

This clone was seen only once. The chain carries TRBV7-2 and TRBJ2-5; tentatively, D is TRBD2 (7 bases). The J call may be faulty, since TRBJ2-7 better matches the DNA end. The CDR3 is 13 amino acids. Germline CDR1 is SGHTA and CDR2 is FQGNSA. The CDR3 spells CASRWGGGYEQYF. The CDR3 DNA sequence: TGTGCCAGCAGGTGGGGGGGCGGGTACGAGCAGTACTTC.

This clone has a handful of counts. This sequence joins TRBV2 and TRBJ1-4, with a possible D match to TRBD1 (5 bases). V lost 4 bases, J lost 13 bases, and 13 bases lay in between. The V gene's germline CDR1 is SNHLY and CDR2 FYNNEI. CDR3 size: 12 residues. The chain's CDR3 is CASSGTLQGLFF. CDR3 nucleotides: TGTGCCAGCAGTGGGACGCTCCAGGGACTGTTTTTT.

V gene TRBV12-5 combines with J gene TRBJ1-5, with D unresolved. Germline CDR1 LGHNT, CDR2 FRNRAP. V dropped 0 bases and J dropped 1 base, with 4 bases sitting between them. There are 14 residues in the CDR3. The CDR3 loop reads CASGLVLSNQPQHF. CDR3 bases: TGTGCTAGTGGTTTGGTTCTGAGCAATCAGCCCCAGCATTTT.

The V call is TRBV6-1, the J call TRBJ2-3; 12 nucleotides align to TRBD2. This CDR3 is built from 16 residues. Germline assignment: CDR1 MNHNS and CDR2 SASEGT. The V segment lost 3 bases and the J segment 5 bases; nucleotides outside the gene matches: 6. DNA for the CDR3: TGTGCCAGCAGTGAGCTAGCGGGGGGGCAGGGAGATACGCAGTATTTT. It is translated as CASSELAGGQGDTQYF.

With regard to this clone: Mismatch with germline at one junction end may stem from a read error. V and J are TRBV11-2 and TRBJ2-3, with TRBD2 matching over 10 bases. The CDR3 spans 14 residues. The V gene's germline CDR1 is SGHAT and CDR2 FQNNGV. The CDR3 loop reads CASRLAGGVGTQYF. DNA for the CDR3: TGTGCCAGCAGATTAGCGGGGGGTGTGGGTACGCAGTATTTT.

CDR3 DNA sequence: TGTGCCAGCATGCAGGGGGAGTCAAACACGGGCTACACCTTC. It specifies CASMQGESNTGYTF. The gene calls are TRBV6-6 and TRBJ1-2; 7 nucleotides align to TRBD1. The junction had 13 bases not matched to a gene; V was cut back by 7 bases and J by 8 bases. Germline CDR1 reads MNHNY; CDR2 reads SVGAGI (reference sequence). CDR3 length: 14 amino acids.

The V gene is TRBV7-3, the J gene TRBJ1-3; TRBD1 is a possible D gene (5 bases). The germline CDR1 and CDR2 sequences are SGHTA and FQGTGA. The V end was cut by 0 bases, the J end by 2 bases, with 8 bases between. The CDR3 is made up of 15 amino acids. CDR3: CASSLTAGPGNTIYF. CDR3 in DNA: TGTGCCAGCAGCTTAACGGCAGGGCCTGGAAACACCATATATTTT.

This clone was counted between two and nine times. This rearrangement joins TRBV4-2 to TRBJ2-1; D perhaps matches TRBD2 (6 bases). CDR3 length equals 14 residues. CDR1 is LGHNA, CDR2 YNFKEQ, per germline. Trimming left V 0 bases short and J 6 bases short, with 9 bases between. The CDR3 is CASSQDSTSNEQFF. CDR3 sequence (DNA): TGTGCCAGCAGCCAAGACTCGACTAGCAATGAGCAGTTCTTC.

The chain joins TRBV11-2 to TRBJ2-2, with D unclear. V lost 5 bases and J lost 5, with 9 bases in between. The CDR3 is made up of 13 amino acids. Germline-derived CDR1 and CDR2 are SGHAT and FQNNGV. The CDR3 DNA sequence: TGTGCCAGCAGCCCCCGAGGAACCGGGGAGCTGTTTTTT. Protein sequence: CASSPRGTGELFF.

This chain connects TRBV29-1 to TRBJ1-4; D is uncertain. Trimming cost V 7 bases and J 7 bases, with 13 bases left between them. The CDR3 spans 12 residues. Per the germline V gene, CDR1 is SQVTM and CDR2 is ANQGSEA. DNA of the CDR3: TGCAGCGGACGGACGGGAGGTGAAAAACTGTTTTTT. Translation: CSGRTGGEKLFF.

This clone was observed a few times. The J gene is TRBJ2-5, the V gene TRBV27; a possible D gene is TRBD2 (6 bases). Germline V lookup: CDR1 MNHEY, CDR2 SMNVEV (reference sequence). Trimming took 6 bases from V and 1 from J, leaving 15 bases between them. The CDR3 consists of 15 residues. The CDR3 spells CASRGNLASQETQYF. The CDR3 DNA reads TGTGCCAGCAGAGGAAACCTAGCGAGCCAAGAGACCCAGTACTTC.